This record covers a single T cell receptor (beta chain). This specimen comes from a study of cytotoxic CD8 clonotypes in ibrutinib-treated CLL. Background on the study: After a median of around 70 months, 14 patients stayed remitted and roughly 12 progressed; responses had been partial in around 25 and complete in 2.

Approximately 2.2 micrograms of genomic DNA from cryopreserved PBMCs went into TCR beta libraries. Method: immunoSEQ multiplex PCR; TCRdb's copy keeps in-frame clones and lacks some. Of roughly 220,000 clones in the sample, more than 70% were seen once. Germline-derived CDR1 and CDR2 are SGHRS and YFSETQ. V was clipped by 4 bases and J by 7 bases, with 11 bases between them. The CDR3 contains 13 residues. The specimen comprised PBMCs, sampled after 12 months of ibrutinib treatment. The clonotype comes from a human donor with chronic lymphocytic leukemia. The rearrangement uses TRBV5-1 and TRBJ2-2; the D gene is possibly TRBD2 (6 bases). CDR3 bases: TGCGCCAGCAGCCCCCCGGGGGTCGGGGAGCTGTTTTTT. Amino acids: CASSPPGVGELFF. Based on the CDR3 plus reference TRBV5-1 and TRBJ2-2, the full variable domain is KAGVTQTPRYLIKTRGQQVTLSCSPISGHRSVSWYQQTPGQGLQFLFEYFSETQRNKGNFPGRFSGRQFSNSRSEMNVSTLELGDSALYLCASSPPGVGELFFGEGSRLTVL.